The 22 T cell receptor beta chains below were found in one sample sequenced in a study of cytomegalovirus exposure and HLA in healthy donors. PCR primers comprised 60 Vbeta and 13 Jbeta primers. Libraries were prepared by immunoSEQ multiplex PCR; TCRdb keeps only in-frame clonotypes and omits some of them. The table lists 63,000 or so clones, approximately 74% of them singletons. The specimen sequenced was PBMCs. The receptors come from a woman between 25 and 40 years old in good health and CMV-seropositive.

The chain's CDR3 is CASSISAGLAAYNEQFF. Here the CDR3 DNA reads TGTGCCAGCAGCATAAGCGCGGGACTAGCGGCCTACAATGAGCAGTTCTTC. The rearrangement links TRBV2 to TRBJ2-1; TRBD2 agrees at 11 bases. V was pared by 6 bases and J by 2 bases, with 9 bases of the junction left unmatched. Germline loops: CDR1 SNHLY, CDR2 FYNNEI. CDR3 size: 17 residues.

The chain carries TRBV7-9 and TRBJ2-1, with 13 bases matching TRBD2. The junction had 12 bases not matched to a gene; V was cut back by 5 bases and J by 8 bases. The germline gives CDR1 SEHNR, CDR2 FQNEAQ (reference sequence). This CDR3 comprises 17 residues. This chain's CDR3 is CASSPGTSGRASHEQFF. CDR3 in DNA: TGTGCCAGCAGCCCAGGAACTAGCGGGAGGGCCTCACATGAGCAGTTCTTC.

The rearrangement uses TRBV9 and TRBJ1-2; tentative D call: TRBD1 (5 bases). V was shortened by 4 bases and J by 5 bases, with 18 bases between the two germline ends. Germline-derived CDR1 and CDR2 are SGDLS and YYNGEE. The CDR3 totals 15 residues. The CDR3 sequence is CASSFGGADRYGYTF. For the CDR3, the DNA is TGTGCCAGCAGCTTCGGAGGGGCGGATCGATATGGCTACACCTTC.

The genes are TRBV4-3 and TRBJ2-7; tentatively, D is TRBD2 (5 bases). V was trimmed by 0 bases and J by 6 bases, leaving 12 bases between them. The germline gives CDR1 LGHNA, CDR2 YSLEER. CDR3 size: 14 residues. The CDR3 DNA reads TGCGCCAGCAGCCAAGAGGCGGGCAGATCCGAGCAGTACTTC. Amino acids: CASSQEAGRSEQYF.

V and J are TRBV9 and TRBJ2-1; tentatively, D is TRBD1 (5 bases). CDR3 length equals 15 residues. Germline CDR1 and CDR2: SGDLS and YYNGEE. V dropped 5 bases and J dropped 4 bases, with 16 bases sitting between them. Here the CDR3 DNA reads TGTGCCAGCAGTTTTAGGGGCCAGGGATACAATGAGCAGTTCTTC. It translates to CASSFRGQGYNEQFF. The whole variable domain, filled in from reference TRBV9 and TRBJ2-1, reads DSGVTQTPKHLITATGQRVTLRCSPRSGDLSVYWYQQSLDQGLQFLIQYYNGEERAKGNILERFSAQQFPDLHSELNLSSLELGDSALYFCASSFRGQGYNEQFFGPGTRLTVL.

This clone has a single count. The rearrangement uses TRBV28 and TRBJ2-7; TRBD2 matches at 9 bases. Germline loops: CDR1 MDHEN, CDR2 SYDVKM. V lost 6 bases to trimming and J lost 3 bases; unmatched junction nucleotides: 9. CDR3 length: 15 amino acids. For the CDR3, the DNA is TGTGCCAGCAGCCCTAGGGGACTAGCTGTCTACGAGCAGTACTTC. It yields the protein CASSPRGLAVYEQYF.

The rearrangement joins TRBV25-1 to TRBJ1-2, with D uncertain. Germline CDR1 reads MGHDK; CDR2 reads SYGVNS. This CDR3 contains 15 residues. The V end lost 7 bases, the J end lost 0 bases, and 15 bases lay between the germline ends. The CDR3 DNA sequence: TGTGCCAGCATCCCAAGCGGTCGAACTAACTATGGCTACACCTTC. Translated, it gives CASIPSGRTNYGYTF.

The genes are TRBV30 and TRBJ1-5, with a tentative D call TRBD1 (5 bases). V lost 3 bases, J lost 4 bases, and 10 bases lay in between. Germline assignment: CDR1 GTSNPN and CDR2 SVGIG (reference sequence). This CDR3 is built from 13 residues. CDR3 coding DNA: TGTGCCTGGAGGCAGGGTAATAATCAGCCCCAGCATTTT. Translation: CAWRQGNNQPQHF.

The chain joins TRBV30 to TRBJ2-7, with D uncertain. There are 12 residues in the CDR3. Per the germline V gene, CDR1 is GTSNPN and CDR2 is SVGIG (reference sequence). Trimming removed 3 bases at V and 3 bases at J, with 9 bases between. The CDR3 region is CAWSPLSYEQYF. CDR3 in DNA: TGTGCCTGGAGCCCACTGAGCTACGAGCAGTACTTC. Full variable domain (outside the CDR3, taken from reference TRBV30 and TRBJ2-7): SQTIHQWPATLVQPVGSPLSLECTVEGTSNPNLYWYRQAAGRGLQLLFYSVGIGQISSEVPQNLSASRPQDRQFILSSKKLLLSDSGFYLCAWSPLSYEQYFGPGTRLTVT.

V is TRBV6-5 and J is TRBJ2-3, with TRBD1 identical over 9 bases. Germline lookup yields CDR1 MNHEY and CDR2 SVGAGI. V dropped 4 bases and J dropped 1; count of bases not matched to a gene: 6. There are 16 residues in the CDR3. The CDR3 reads CASSSPRTGGTDTQYF. For the CDR3, the DNA is TGTGCCAGCAGTTCTCCTAGGACAGGGGGCACAGATACGCAGTATTTT.

This clone was seen a single time. The chain employs TRBV6-1 and TRBJ1-1; D unclear. Germline V gives CDR1 MNHNS, CDR2 SASEGT. The CDR3 has 14 residues. V lost 8 bases and J 0 bases, leaving 13 bases between the germline ends. The CDR3 nucleotides read TGTGCCAGCCTGGCTCGAAATATGAACACTGAAGCTTTCTTT. Amino acid sequence: CASLARNMNTEAFF.

The genes are TRBV10-1 and TRBJ2-5; 13 nucleotides match TRBD2. The germline gives CDR1 WNHNN, CDR2 SYGVQD (reference sequence). Trimming at V came to 7 bases and at J to 0 bases, leaving 5 bases not matched to a gene. The CDR3 is made up of 16 amino acids. CDR3 sequence: CASNSGTSGNQETQYF. DNA for the CDR3: TGCGCCAGCAATTCCGGGACTAGCGGGAACCAAGAGACCCAGTACTTC.

The gene calls are TRBV6-5 and TRBJ1-1; D is unresolved. This CDR3 is 12 amino acids long. Germline loops: CDR1 MNHEY, CDR2 SVGAGI. The germline V and J ends were trimmed by 5 bases and 0 bases, with 4 bases remaining between them. DNA for the CDR3: TGTGCCAGCAGTCACATGAACACTGAAGCTTTCTTT. This sequence encodes CASSHMNTEAFF.

This clone was seen just once. The chain joins TRBV25-1 to TRBJ1-1; TRBD1 matches 8 bases. The trim removed 0 bases at V and 1 base at J, leaving 10 bases unmatched. The V gene's germline CDR1 is MGHDK and CDR2 SYGVNS. This CDR3 contains 18 residues. This chain's CDR3 is CASSEYLNPGTGNTEAFF. The CDR3 bases are TGTGCCAGCAGTGAATATCTCAACCCCGGGACAGGGAACACTGAAGCTTTCTTT. The entire variable domain, with the rest obtained from reference TRBV25-1 and TRBJ1-1, is as follows: EADIYQTPRYLVIGTGKKITLECSQTMGHDKMYWYQQDPGMELHLIHYSYGVNSTEKGDLSSESTVSRIRTEHFPLTLESARPSHTSQYLCASSEYLNPGTGNTEAFFGQGTRLTVV.

The rearrangement uses TRBV7-9 and TRBJ2-3; 7 nucleotides match TRBD2. Looked up from germline, CDR1 is SEHNR and CDR2 is FQNEAQ (reference sequence). The CDR3 length is 15 residues. V dropped 2 bases and J dropped 5; count of bases not matched to a gene: 7. The CDR3 sequence is CASSLSAGAKDTQYF. CDR3 DNA: TGTGCCAGCAGCTTATCTGCGGGAGCTAAAGATACGCAGTATTTT.

This rearrangement joins TRBV10-3 to TRBJ1-2; D is possibly TRBD1 (5 bases). The V end lost 0 bases, the J end lost 8 bases, and 13 bases lay between the germline ends. The CDR3 is 14 amino acids. Germline assignment: CDR1 ENHRY and CDR2 SYGVKD. DNA for the CDR3: TGTGCCATCAGTGAGTCGCTGCAGGGTTCGGGCTACACCTTC. Residues: CAISESLQGSGYTF.

V is TRBV30 and J is TRBJ1-1; D remains ambiguous. The germline CDR1 and CDR2 sequences are GTSNPN and SVGIG (reference sequence). V lost 4 bases and J lost 0, with 12 bases in between. The CDR3 consists of 14 residues. CDR3 loop: CAWTVANLNTEAFF. The CDR3 nucleotides read TGTGCCTGGACTGTTGCCAACTTGAACACTGAAGCTTTCTTT.

This clone was detected only a few times. This chain uses TRBV29-1 with TRBJ1-2; D may be TRBD1 (5 bases). CDR3 length: 13 amino acids. V was shortened by 0 bases and J by 8 bases, with 13 bases between the two germline ends. Germline V gene data show CDR1 as SQVTM and CDR2 as ANQGSEA. The CDR3 region is CSVEDYGGDGYTF. The CDR3 DNA reads as TGCAGCGTTGAAGATTACGGGGGAGACGGCTACACCTTC.

The V gene is TRBV5-1, the J gene TRBJ2-7, with TRBD2 matching over 10 bases. Germline values: CDR1 SGHRS, CDR2 YFSETQ. V lost 1 base and J lost 3; bases outside the gene matches: 1. The CDR3 runs 14 residues. The CDR3 spells CASSLTSGIYEQYF. The CDR3 DNA reads as TGCGCCAGCAGCTTGACTAGCGGGATCTACGAGCAGTACTTC.

The chain has TRBV27 and TRBJ2-7; a possible D gene is TRBD2 (6 bases). The length of the CDR3 is 11 residues. Trimming stripped 3 bases from V and 7 bases from J, with 7 bases between. Germline values: CDR1 MNHEY, CDR2 SMNVEV (reference sequence). The CDR3 sequence is CASSFGGEQYF. The CDR3 nucleotides are TGTGCCAGCAGTTTTGGGGGGGAGCAGTACTTC.

The chain employs TRBV7-9 and TRBJ2-3; D is ambiguous. The germline gives CDR1 SEHNR, CDR2 FQNEAQ (reference sequence). Deletions cut 1 base from V and 4 bases from J, with 12 bases between. This CDR3 comprises 15 residues. CDR3 loop: CASSLGAAASDTQYF. CDR3 nucleotides: TGTGCCAGCAGCTTAGGGGCCGCCGCTTCAGATACGCAGTATTTT.

The gene calls are TRBV6-6 and TRBJ2-7; 8 bases match TRBD1. The germline V gene encodes CDR1 MNHNY and CDR2 SVGAGI (reference sequence). V gave up 5 bases and J gave up 5 bases; unmatched junction bases: 5. The CDR3 extends over 13 amino acids. CDR3 residues: CASSPDRAHEQYF. As DNA, the CDR3 is TGTGCCAGCAGTCCGGACAGGGCCCACGAGCAGTACTTC.